The source of this T cell receptor beta chain is a study of cytomegalovirus exposure and HLA in healthy donors. CDR1 and CDR2 from the germline V gene are SGHRS and YFSETQ. The CDR3 is 16 amino acids. V was trimmed by 1 base and J by 1 base, leaving 14 bases between them. PCR amplification relied on 60 Vbeta primers (plus 13 Jbeta primers). The protocol was immunoSEQ multiplex PCR, while the TCRdb copy is restricted to in-frame clones and leaves out a portion. The data contain approximately 84,000 clones, 60% to 80% of them seen just once; the ten biggest clones take up approximately 2.3%. This clone has only one observation.

This TCR came from a man between 35 and 55 years old in good health and CMV-seronegative. Sequencing was done on a sample of PBMCs. This sequence joins TRBV5-1 and TRBJ1-1, with D perhaps matching TRBD1 (6 bases). The CDR3 sequence: CASSLFGGAGNTEAFF. The CDR3 coding sequence is TGCGCCAGCAGCTTGTTCGGGGGGGCGGGGAACACTGAAGCTTTCTTT.